Listed below are T cell receptor beta chains from one sample, sequenced in a study of T cells in narcolepsy. Assay: immunoSEQ multiplex PCR; the TCRdb copy retains only in-frame clones and omits some. The sample yields approximately 31,000 clones, about three quarters seen once. The sample consisted of CD45RA- memory CD4+ T cells from PBMCs. These receptors all come from a human donor with narcolepsy. CDR3s include the opening cysteine and the closing phenylalanine or tryptophan. D genes are given only for firm matches. The listing skips clone size in some rows; elsewhere it reads once, few, many or a size class.

abundance	v_gene	j_gene	d_gene	CDR3nt	CDR3aa
-	TRBV6-1	TRBJ2-7	-	TGTGCCAGCAGTGAAGCTTACGAGCAGTACTTC	CASSEAYEQYF
medium-sized	TRBV29-1	TRBJ2-7	-	TGCAGCGTTGAGGACAGCCCTCGGGACGAGCAGTACTTC	CSVEDSPRDEQYF
-	TRBV11-2	TRBJ1-3	-	TGTGCCAGCAGCCCTAACTTTGGAAACACCATATATTTT	CASSPNFGNTIYF
once	TRBV19	TRBJ2-1	-	TGTGCCAGTAGTATTTTGGGGAATGAGCAGTTCTTC	CASSILGNEQFF
-	TRBV7-9	TRBJ2-1	TRBD2	TGTGCCAGCAGCTTAGGTAGCGGGAGTGTTGATGAGCAGTTCTTC	CASSLGSGSVDEQFF
-	TRBV7-7	TRBJ2-5	TRBD2	TGTGCCAGCAGTTTACTAGGACTAGCGGGGGGGTCAGAGACCCAGTACTTC	CASSLLGLAGGSETQYF
-	TRBV6-1	TRBJ1-2	-	TGTGCCAGCGTAAAGCCTGGCCTTGGCTACACCTTC	CASVKPGLGYTF
-	TRBV15	TRBJ1-3	-	TGTGCCACCAGCAGAGACGGGCGGTTCTCTGGAAACACCATATATTTT	CATSRDGRFSGNTIYF
-	TRBV5-1	TRBJ2-3	-	TGCGCCAGCAGCTATTCAGTCGGGGCTAGCACAGATACGCAGTATTTT	CASSYSVGASTDTQYF
-	TRBV7-9	TRBJ2-3	-	TGTGCCAGCAGCTTAACCGGGGTCGGGGATACGCAGTATTTT	CASSLTGVGDTQYF
-	TRBV7-3	TRBJ2-3	TRBD2	TGTGCCAGCAGCCCAGAGCGGGGGGGCACAGATACGCAGTATTTT	CASSPERGGTDTQYF
-	TRBV5-6	TRBJ2-7	-	TGTGCCAGCAGTCTGAAGAAGGACGAGCAGTACTTC	CASSLKKDEQYF
-	TRBV11-1	TRBJ2-5	-	TGTGCCAGCAGCTTAGTCAGGGGCGGTGAGCAGTACTTC	CASSLVRGGEQYF
-	TRBV10-2	TRBJ1-5	-	TGCGCCAGCAGTGAGGCCCGGGCCCAGCCCCAGCATTTT	CASSEARAQPQHF
-	TRBV19	TRBJ2-5	-	TGTGCCATTGGGACTTCCCAAGAGACCCAGTACTTC	CAIGTSQETQYF
-	TRBV6-6	TRBJ2-7	-	TGTGCCAGCACCATCAGGGGGAGCGGGACCTACGAGCAGTACTTC	CASTIRGSGTYEQYF
-	TRBV10-3	TRBJ1-1	TRBD1	TGTGCCATCAGCGGACAGGGGGGAAACACTGAAGCTTTCTTT	CAISGQGGNTEAFF
-	TRBV6-1	TRBJ1-2	TRBD1	TGTGCCAGCAGCGACCCGACAGGGTCAAACTATGGCTACACCTTC	CASSDPTGSNYGYTF
-	TRBV6-9	TRBJ1-1	-	TGTGCCAGCAGTTACTCGCTATTCACTGAAGCTTTCTTT	CASSYSLFTEAFF
-	TRBV4-1	TRBJ2-2	-	TGCGCCAGCAGCCAAGAAAGGGCGGGGCTAGGTGTGGAGCTGTTTTTT	CASSQERAGLGVELFF
-	TRBV19	TRBJ1-1	-	TGTGCCAGTAGTTACCAGGGGAAACGGACTGAAGCTTTCTTT	CASSYQGKRTEAFF
-	TRBV18	TRBJ2-5	-	TGTGCCAGCTCACCCCAAAGAATGTACCAAGAGACCCAGTACTTC	CASSPQRMYQETQYF
-	TRBV5-1	TRBJ1-1	-	TGCGCCAGCAGCTTGGAAGGCGTTATGGGAGCTTTCTTT	CASSLEGVMGAFF
-	TRBV5-6	TRBJ2-7	-	TGTGCCAGCAGCTCCGGGACACTAACACGGAACGAGCAGTACTTC	CASSSGTLTRNEQYF
-	TRBV12-5	TRBJ2-1	-	TGTGCTAGTGGTTTGGCCCCTGGGTCTCGCTCCTACAATGAGCAGTTCTTC	CASGLAPGSRSYNEQFF
-	TRBV6-1	TRBJ2-7	-	TGTGCCAGCAGTGAACGGGGAGAGCAGTACTTC	CASSERGEQYF
-	TRBV28	TRBJ1-3	-	TGTGCCAGCACTGGGACACCCTTTTCTGGAAACACCATATATTTT	CASTGTPFSGNTIYF
-	TRBV13	TRBJ1-6	TRBD1	TGTGCCAGCAGCTCCCGACAGGGGGCTTCACCCCTCCACTTT	CASSSRQGASPLHF